One and the same sample provided the 8 T cell receptor beta chains below, sequenced in a study of T-cell memory formation after mild COVID-19. TCRdb called the 5' RACE reads again in MiXCR, with one record for every CDR3 protein. The sample holds about 47,000 distinct CDR3 sequences, roughly 9.8% seen once. Sequencing was done on a sample of PBMCs or a T cell subset sorted from them (not recorded which). The source is an adult woman who had mild COVID-19 (a few samples of this study predate the infection). Cell type and time point are not known.

This clonotype has more than one count but fewer than ten. This chain connects TRBV6-1 to TRBJ1-2; D is unresolved. Looked up from germline, CDR1 is MNHNS and CDR2 is SASEGT. V was pared by 4 bases and J by 0 bases, with 6 bases between. CDR3 length: 13 residues. The CDR3 DNA is TGTGCCAGCAGTGTAATGTCTAACTATGGCTACACCTTC. Protein product: CASSVMSNYGYTF.

V and J are TRBV24-1 and TRBJ1-2, with a possible D match to TRBD1 (6 bases). The CDR3 runs to 15 residues. Trimming cost V 5 bases and J 7 bases, with 19 bases left between them. Germline values: CDR1 KGHDR, CDR2 SFDVKD. The CDR3 coding sequence is TGTGCCACCAGTGGTCCGGGACAAGGAGTCGGTGGCTACACCTTC. Protein product: CATSGPGQGVGGYTF.

As for this clonotype: Germline and junction disagree at one end, which may indicate a read error. V usage is TRBV6-4 and J usage is TRBJ2-1; D is perhaps TRBD2 (5 bases). Germline V gene lookup returns CDR1 MRHNA and CDR2 SNTAGT. This CDR3 comprises 14 residues. The CDR3 nucleotides are TGTGCCGGCAGTGACGGGGTTAATTACAATGAGCAGTTCTTC. Translated, it gives CAGSDGVNYNEQFF.

V gene TRBV6-5 combines with J gene TRBJ1-2; 7 bases align to TRBD1. Germline V gene sequence: CDR1 MNHEY, CDR2 SVGAGI. Trimming removed 0 bases from V and 7 bases from J; junction bases left unmatched: 5. The CDR3 has 14 amino acids. The CDR3 here is CASSYSGQGVGYTF. The CDR3 nucleotides read TGTGCCAGCAGTTACTCGGGCCAGGGGGTTGGCTACACCTTC.

This clonotype was counted only a few times. A clone one base away is much larger, so this may be a read error. This sequence joins TRBV5-1 and TRBJ2-3; D is possibly TRBD1 (5 bases). Trimming stripped 0 bases from V and 0 bases from J, with 5 bases between. This CDR3 has 14 amino acids. Germline V gene lookup returns CDR1 SGHRS and CDR2 YFSETQ. The CDR3 region has the DNA TGCGCCAGCAGCTTGGGACAGAGCACAGATACGCAGTATTTT. This gives the protein CASSLGQSTDTQYF.

The chain uses TRBV20-1 and TRBJ2-1; 7 nucleotides match TRBD2. Germline trimming cut 0 bases from V and 4 bases from J; bases unmatched to any gene: 12. CDR1 and CDR2 from the germline V gene are DFQATT and SNEGSKA (reference sequence). This CDR3 has 17 residues. The CDR3 nucleotides are TGCAGTGCTAGAGAGGCTAGCGGACGCTCAATATACAATGAGCAGTTCTTC. The encoded protein is CSAREASGRSIYNEQFF.

This clonotype is medium-sized. The CDR3 is CASSSPGAYEQYF. The CDR3 region has the DNA TGTGCCAGCAGTTCCCCAGGGGCCTACGAGCAGTACTTC. The V call is TRBV12-3 or TRBV12-4, the J call TRBJ2-7, with D perhaps matching TRBD1 (6 bases). V lost 4 bases and J 2 bases, leaving 9 bases between the germline ends. The CDR3 loop spans 13 amino acids.

This clonotype was seen repeatedly, ten times or more. This chain uses TRBV7-2 with TRBJ1-5; D is ambiguous. This CDR3 region has 17 residues. V gave up 1 base and J gave up 0 bases, with 13 bases separating them. Looked up from germline, CDR1 is SGHTA and CDR2 is FQGNSA. DNA of the CDR3: TGTGCCAGCAGCTTAGGAGTGGACCGTTATAGCAATCAGCCCCAGCATTTT. Translated: CASSLGVDRYSNQPQHF.